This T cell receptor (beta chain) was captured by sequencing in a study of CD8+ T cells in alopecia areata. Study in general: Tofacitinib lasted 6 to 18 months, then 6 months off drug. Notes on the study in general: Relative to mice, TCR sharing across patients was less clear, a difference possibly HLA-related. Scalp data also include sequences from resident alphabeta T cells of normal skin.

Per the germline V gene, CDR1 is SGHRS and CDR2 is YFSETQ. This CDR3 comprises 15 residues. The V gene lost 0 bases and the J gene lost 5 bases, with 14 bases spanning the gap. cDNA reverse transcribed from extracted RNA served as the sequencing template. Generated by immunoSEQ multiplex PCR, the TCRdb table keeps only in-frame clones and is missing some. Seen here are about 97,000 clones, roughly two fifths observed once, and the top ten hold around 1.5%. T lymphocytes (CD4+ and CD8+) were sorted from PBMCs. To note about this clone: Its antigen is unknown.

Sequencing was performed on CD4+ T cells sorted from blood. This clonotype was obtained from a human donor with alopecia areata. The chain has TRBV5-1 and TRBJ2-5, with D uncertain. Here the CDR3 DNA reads TGCGCCAGCAGCTTGGGGACCCTGATGTCGGAGACCCAGTACTTC. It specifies CASSLGTLMSETQYF. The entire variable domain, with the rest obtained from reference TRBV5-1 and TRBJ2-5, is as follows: KAGVTQTPRYLIKTRGQQVTLSCSPISGHRSVSWYQQTPGQGLQFLFEYFSETQRNKGNFPGRFSGRQFSNSRSEMNVSTLELGDSALYLCASSLGTLMSETQYFGPGTRLLVL.